One and the same sample provided the 8 T cell receptor beta chains below, sequenced in a study of cytotoxic CD8 clonotypes in ibrutinib-treated CLL. Method: immunoSEQ multiplex PCR; TCRdb's copy keeps in-frame clones and lacks some. The table lists 150,000 or so clones, 76% of them singletons. The specimen was PBMCs, collected after 24 months of ibrutinib treatment. The receptors shown here come from a human donor with chronic lymphocytic leukemia.

The chain combines TRBV10-1 with TRBJ2-3; D perhaps matches TRBD1 (6 bases). In germline, CDR1 is WNHNN, CDR2 SYGVQD (reference sequence). The CDR3 length is 13 residues. The germline V and J ends were trimmed by 11 bases and 2 bases, with 14 bases remaining between them. The CDR3: CAPLGDNTDTQYF. CDR3 bases: TGCGCCCCCCTCGGGGACAACACAGATACGCAGTATTTT.

The chain employs TRBV7-2 and TRBJ2-2; the D is unclear. The CDR3 extends over 14 amino acids. Germline V gives CDR1 SGHTA, CDR2 FQGNSA. V was shortened by 5 bases and J by 1 base, with 8 bases between the two germline ends. CDR3 sequence (DNA): TGTGCCAGCAGCCCTGGTGGGAACACCGGGGAGCTGTTTTTT. It specifies CASSPGGNTGELFF.

The gene calls are TRBV4-3 and TRBJ2-3; TRBD2 matches at 7 bases. The CDR3 length is 14 residues. J gave up 2 bases and V 3 bases, and 2 bases lay outside the gene matches. The germline gives CDR1 LGHNA, CDR2 YSLEER. CDR3 sequence: CASSQTSFTDTQYF. The CDR3 region has the DNA TGCGCCAGCAGCCAGACTAGCTTCACAGATACGCAGTATTTT.

The rearrangement joins TRBV4-2 to TRBJ2-1; D remains unclear. Germline CDR1 and CDR2: LGHNA and YNFKEQ. V shed 0 bases and J shed 9 bases, with 9 bases lying between them. This CDR3 has 13 amino acids. The CDR3 DNA sequence: TGTGCCAGCAGCCAAGAATATGGTGGTGAGCAGTTCTTC. The encoded protein is CASSQEYGGEQFF.

The gene calls are TRBV7-9 and TRBJ1-1; D is uncertain. The V end was cut by 3 bases, the J end by 8 bases, with 19 bases between. The germline CDR1 and CDR2 sequences are SEHNR and FQNEAQ (reference sequence). This CDR3 is 15 amino acids long. The chain's CDR3 is CASSFFLATSSEAFF. Written as DNA, the CDR3 is TGTGCCAGCAGCTTTTTCCTTGCCACGAGCTCAGAAGCTTTCTTT.

The chain has TRBV6-4 and TRBJ1-2; D unclear. Per germline, CDR1 MRHNA and CDR2 SNTAGT. The CDR3 loop spans 13 amino acids. V lost 5 bases and J 4 bases, leaving 11 bases between the germline ends. The CDR3 sequence: CASSREEGYGYTF. The CDR3 region has the DNA TGTGCCAGCAGTAGGGAGGAGGGCTATGGCTACACCTTC.

The chain is built from TRBV4-3 and TRBJ2-3; TRBD2 agrees at 8 bases. The junction had 12 bases not matched to a gene; V was cut back by 0 bases and J by 4 bases. The CDR3 loop spans 18 amino acids. Per the germline V gene, CDR1 is LGHNA and CDR2 is YSLEER. Here the CDR3 reads CASSQETGSGVRADTQYF. The CDR3 DNA follows: TGCGCCAGCAGCCAAGAAACCGGTAGCGGGGTACGCGCAGATACGCAGTATTTT.

The V gene is TRBV19, the J gene TRBJ2-7; no firm D call. Trimming took off 6 bases at V and 4 bases at J, with 13 bases between the two ends. Germline CDR1 is LNHDA and CDR2 is SQIVND (reference sequence). The CDR3 runs to 13 residues. CDR3 region: CASSPGMGYEQYF. CDR3 sequence (DNA): TGTGCCAGTAGCCCCGGAATGGGGTACGAGCAGTACTTC.